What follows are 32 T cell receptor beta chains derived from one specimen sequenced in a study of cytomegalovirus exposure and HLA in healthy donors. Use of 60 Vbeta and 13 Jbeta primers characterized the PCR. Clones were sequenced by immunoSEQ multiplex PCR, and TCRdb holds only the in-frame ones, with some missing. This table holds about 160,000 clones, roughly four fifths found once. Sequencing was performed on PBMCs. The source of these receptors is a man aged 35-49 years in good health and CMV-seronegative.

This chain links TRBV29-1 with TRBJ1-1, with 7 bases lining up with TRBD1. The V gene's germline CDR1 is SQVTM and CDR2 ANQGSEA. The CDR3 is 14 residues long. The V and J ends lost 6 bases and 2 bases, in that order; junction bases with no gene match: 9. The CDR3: CSVLIDRANTEAFF. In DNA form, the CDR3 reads TGCAGCGTCCTAATCGACAGGGCTAACACTGAAGCTTTCTTT.

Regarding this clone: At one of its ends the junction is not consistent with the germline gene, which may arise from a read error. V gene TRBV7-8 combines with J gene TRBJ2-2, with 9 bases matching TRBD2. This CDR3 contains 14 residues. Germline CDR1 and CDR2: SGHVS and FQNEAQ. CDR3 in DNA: TGTGCCAGCAGCATAGCGGGAGTAACCGGGGAGCTGTTTTTT. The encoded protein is CASSIAGVTGELFF.

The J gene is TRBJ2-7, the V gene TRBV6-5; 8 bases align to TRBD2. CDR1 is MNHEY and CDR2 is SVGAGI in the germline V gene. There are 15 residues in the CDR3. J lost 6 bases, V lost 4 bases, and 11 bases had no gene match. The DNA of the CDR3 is TGTGCCAGCAGTTCCTTCCACGGGAGGGCCGGCGAGCAGTACTTC. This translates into CASSSFHGRAGEQYF.

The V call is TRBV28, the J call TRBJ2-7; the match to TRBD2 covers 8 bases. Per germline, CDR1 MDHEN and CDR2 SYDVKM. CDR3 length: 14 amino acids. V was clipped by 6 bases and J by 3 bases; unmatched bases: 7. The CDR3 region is CASSVSGVVYEQYF. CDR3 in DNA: TGTGCCAGCAGCGTTAGCGGGGTGGTCTACGAGCAGTACTTC. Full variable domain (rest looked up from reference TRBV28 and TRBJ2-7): DVKVTQSSRYLVKRTGEKVFLECVQDMDHENMFWYRQDPGLGLRLIYFSYDVKMKEKGDIPEGYSVSREKKERFSLILESASTNQTSMYLCASSVSGVVYEQYFGPGTRLTVT.

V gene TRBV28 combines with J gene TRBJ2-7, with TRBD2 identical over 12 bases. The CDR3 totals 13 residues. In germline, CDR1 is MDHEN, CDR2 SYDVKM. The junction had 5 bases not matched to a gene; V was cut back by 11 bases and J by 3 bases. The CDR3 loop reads CAGRTSGNYEQYF. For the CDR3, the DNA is TGTGCCGGACGGACTAGCGGGAACTACGAGCAGTACTTC.

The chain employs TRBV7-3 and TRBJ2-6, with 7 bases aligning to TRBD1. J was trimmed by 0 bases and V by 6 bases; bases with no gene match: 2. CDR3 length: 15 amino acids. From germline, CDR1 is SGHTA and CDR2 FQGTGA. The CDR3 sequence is CASRSGGSGANVLTF. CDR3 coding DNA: TGTGCCAGCAGGTCAGGGGGCTCTGGGGCCAACGTCCTGACTTTC.

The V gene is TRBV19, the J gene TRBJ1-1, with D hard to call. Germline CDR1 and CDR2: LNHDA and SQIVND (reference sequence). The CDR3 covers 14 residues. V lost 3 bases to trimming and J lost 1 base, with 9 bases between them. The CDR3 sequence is CASSIGLKNTEAFF. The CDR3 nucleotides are TGTGCCAGTAGTATCGGACTTAAGAACACTGAAGCTTTCTTT.

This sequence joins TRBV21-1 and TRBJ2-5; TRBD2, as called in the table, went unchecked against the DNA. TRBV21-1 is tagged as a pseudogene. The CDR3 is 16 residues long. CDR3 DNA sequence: TGTGCCAGCAGCAAAGGATATTCCGGAGGTTTAGAGACCCAGTACTTC. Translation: CASSKGYSGGLETQYF.

CDR3 DNA: TGTGCCAGCAGCTCCTACTTGGGACAGAACTACGAGCAGTACTTC. Encoded protein: CASSSYLGQNYEQYF. The rearrangement joins TRBV27 to TRBJ2-7; 7 nucleotides line up with TRBD1. This CDR3 has 15 amino acids. Germline V gene data show CDR1 as MNHEY and CDR2 as SMNVEV (reference sequence). Germline trimming cut 6 bases from V and 3 bases from J; bases unmatched to any gene: 11.

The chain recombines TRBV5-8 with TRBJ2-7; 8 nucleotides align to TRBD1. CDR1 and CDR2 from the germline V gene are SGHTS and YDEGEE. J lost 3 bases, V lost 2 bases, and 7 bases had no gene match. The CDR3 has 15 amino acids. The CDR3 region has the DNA TGTGCCAGCAGCTTCGGACAGGGATGGTTCTACGAGCAGTACGTC. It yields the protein CASSFGQGWFYEQYV.

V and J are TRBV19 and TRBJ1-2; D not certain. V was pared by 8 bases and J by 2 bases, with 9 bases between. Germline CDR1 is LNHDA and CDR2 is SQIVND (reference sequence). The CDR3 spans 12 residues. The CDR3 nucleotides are TGTGCCAGTGAACGAGGAAACTATGGCTACACCTTC. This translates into CASERGNYGYTF.

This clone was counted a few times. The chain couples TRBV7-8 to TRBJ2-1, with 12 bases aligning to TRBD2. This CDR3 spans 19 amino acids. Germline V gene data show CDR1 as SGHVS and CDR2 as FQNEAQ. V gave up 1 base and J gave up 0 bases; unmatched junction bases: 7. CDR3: CASSLDTSGRPSSYNEQFF. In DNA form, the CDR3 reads TGTGCCAGCAGCTTAGATACTAGCGGGAGGCCCAGCTCCTACAATGAGCAGTTCTTC.

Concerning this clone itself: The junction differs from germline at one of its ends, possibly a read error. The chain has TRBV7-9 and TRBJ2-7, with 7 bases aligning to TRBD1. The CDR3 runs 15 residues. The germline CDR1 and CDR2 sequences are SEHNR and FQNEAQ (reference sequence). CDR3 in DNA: TGTTCCAGCAGCTCCCCTCGGACAGGCTCGGCCGAGCAGTACTTC. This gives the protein CSSSSPRTGSAEQYF.

CDR3 protein: CASSVLPLDSSNEQFF. CDR3 bases: TGTGCCAGCAGCGTTTTGCCCCTTGACAGTAGTAATGAGCAGTTCTTC. This chain uses TRBV9 with TRBJ2-1; a possible D gene is TRBD1 (5 bases). CDR1 SGDLS and CDR2 YYNGEE come from the germline V gene. V lost 2 bases and J 7 bases, leaving 19 bases between the germline ends. This CDR3 is built from 16 residues.

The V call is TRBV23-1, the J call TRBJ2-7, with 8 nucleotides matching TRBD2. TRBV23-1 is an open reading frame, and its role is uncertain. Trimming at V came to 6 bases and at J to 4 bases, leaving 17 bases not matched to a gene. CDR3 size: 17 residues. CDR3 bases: TGCGCCAGCAGCCTCCGGGCTAGCGGGCCCGCCCTATACGAGCAGTACGTC. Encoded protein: CASSLRASGPALYEQYV.

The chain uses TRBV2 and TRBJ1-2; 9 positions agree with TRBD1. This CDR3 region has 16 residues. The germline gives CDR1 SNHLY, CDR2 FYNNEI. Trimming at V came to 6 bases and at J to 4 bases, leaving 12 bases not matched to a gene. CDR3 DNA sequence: TGTGCCAGCAGGGACCCGGGACAGGGTCCTTCCTATGGCTACACCTTC. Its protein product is CASRDPGQGPSYGYTF. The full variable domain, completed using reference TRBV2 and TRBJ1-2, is EPEVTQTPSHQVTQMGQEVILRCVPISNHLYFYWYRQILGQKVEFLVSFYNNEISEKSEIFDDQFSVERPDGSNFTLKIRSTKLEDSAMYFCASRDPGQGPSYGYTFGSGTRLTVV.

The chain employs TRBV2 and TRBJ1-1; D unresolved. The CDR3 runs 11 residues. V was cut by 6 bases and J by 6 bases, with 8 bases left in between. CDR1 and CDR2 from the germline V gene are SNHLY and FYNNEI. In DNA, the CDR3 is TGTGCCAGCAGAATTCGGGCTGAAGCTTTCTTT. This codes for CASRIRAEAFF. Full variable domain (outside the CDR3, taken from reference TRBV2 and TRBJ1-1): EPEVTQTPSHQVTQMGQEVILRCVPISNHLYFYWYRQILGQKVEFLVSFYNNEISEKSEIFDDQFSVERPDGSNFTLKIRSTKLEDSAMYFCASRIRAEAFFGQGTRLTVV.

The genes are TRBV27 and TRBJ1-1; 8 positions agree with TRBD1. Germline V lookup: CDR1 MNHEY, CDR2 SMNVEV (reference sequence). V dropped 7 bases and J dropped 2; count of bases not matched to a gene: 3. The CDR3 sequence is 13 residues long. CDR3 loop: CASNRGGNTEAFF. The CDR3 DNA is TGTGCCAGCAACAGGGGGGGCAACACTGAAGCTTTCTTT.

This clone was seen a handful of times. CDR3 sequence (DNA): TGTGCCAGCAGCCCGGTAAGCCAGGGAGATACGCAGTATTTT. This sequence encodes CASSPVSQGDTQYF. The chain has TRBV6-1 and TRBJ2-3, with a possible D match to TRBD1 (5 bases). CDR3 length: 14 residues. V gave up 6 bases and J gave up 5 bases, with 15 bases separating them. Germline CDR1 is MNHNS and CDR2 is SASEGT.

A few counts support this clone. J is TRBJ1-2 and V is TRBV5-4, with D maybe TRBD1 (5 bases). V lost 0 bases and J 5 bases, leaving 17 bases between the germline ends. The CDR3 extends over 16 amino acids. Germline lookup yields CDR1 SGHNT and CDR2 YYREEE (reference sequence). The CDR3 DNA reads TGTGCCAGCAGCTTGGGCGGGAGTCAGGGACGGTATGGCTACACCTTC. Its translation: CASSLGGSQGRYGYTF.

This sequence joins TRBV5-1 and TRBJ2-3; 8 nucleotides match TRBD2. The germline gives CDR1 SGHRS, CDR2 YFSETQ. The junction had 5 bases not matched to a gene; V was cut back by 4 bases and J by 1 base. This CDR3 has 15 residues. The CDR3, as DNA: TGCGCCAGCAGCAGTAGCGGGGTTCGCACAGATACGCAGTATTTT. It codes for CASSSSGVRTDTQYF.

CDR3 loop: CASSLGTGGFYEQYF. The CDR3 DNA sequence: TGCGCCAGCAGCTTGGGGACAGGGGGATTTTACGAGCAGTACTTC. V gene TRBV5-1 combines with J gene TRBJ2-7; 10 positions match TRBD1. The germline CDR1 and CDR2 sequences are SGHRS and YFSETQ. The CDR3 is 15 amino acids. The trim removed 0 bases at V and 4 bases at J, leaving 4 bases unmatched.

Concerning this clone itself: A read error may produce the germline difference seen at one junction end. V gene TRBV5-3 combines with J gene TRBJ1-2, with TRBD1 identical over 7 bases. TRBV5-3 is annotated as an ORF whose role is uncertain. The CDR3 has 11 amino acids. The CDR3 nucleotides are TGTGCCAGAAGCCCGTCGGGGCAGGGGGGTTTC. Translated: CARSPSGQGGF.

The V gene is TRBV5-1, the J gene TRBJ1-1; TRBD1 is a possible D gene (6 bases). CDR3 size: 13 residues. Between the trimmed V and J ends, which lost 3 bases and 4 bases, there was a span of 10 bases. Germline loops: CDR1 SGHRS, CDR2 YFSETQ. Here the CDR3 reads CASSWGQSTEAFF. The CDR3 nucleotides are TGCGCCAGCAGCTGGGGGCAGAGCACTGAAGCTTTCTTT.

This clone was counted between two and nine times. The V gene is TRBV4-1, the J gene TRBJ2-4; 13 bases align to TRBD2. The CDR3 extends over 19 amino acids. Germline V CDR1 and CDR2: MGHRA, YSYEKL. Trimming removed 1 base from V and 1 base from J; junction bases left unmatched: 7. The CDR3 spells CASSQGTSGRGWAKNIQYF. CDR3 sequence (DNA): TGCGCCAGCAGCCAAGGGACTAGCGGGAGAGGTTGGGCCAAAAACATTCAGTACTTC.

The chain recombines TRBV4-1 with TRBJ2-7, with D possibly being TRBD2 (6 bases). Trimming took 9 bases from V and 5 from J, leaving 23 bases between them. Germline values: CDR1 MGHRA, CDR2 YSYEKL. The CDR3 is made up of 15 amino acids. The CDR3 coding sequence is TGCGCCAGTAAACTATCTCGGGACTCCCTCCACGAGCAGTACTTC. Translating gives CASKLSRDSLHEQYF.

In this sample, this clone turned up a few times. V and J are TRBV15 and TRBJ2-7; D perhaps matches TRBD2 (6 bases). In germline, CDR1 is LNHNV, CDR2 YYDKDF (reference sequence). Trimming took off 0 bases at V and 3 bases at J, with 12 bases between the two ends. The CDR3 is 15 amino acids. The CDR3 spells CATSRDLRENYEQYF. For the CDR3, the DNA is TGTGCCACCAGCAGAGATCTTCGGGAGAACTACGAGCAGTACTTC.

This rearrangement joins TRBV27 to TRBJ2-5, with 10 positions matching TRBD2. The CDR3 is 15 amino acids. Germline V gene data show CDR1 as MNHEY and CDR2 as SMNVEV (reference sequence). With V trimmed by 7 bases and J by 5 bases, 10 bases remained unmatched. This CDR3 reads CASNPAGGPKETQYF. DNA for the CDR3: TGTGCCAGCAACCCAGCGGGAGGGCCTAAGGAGACCCAGTACTTC.

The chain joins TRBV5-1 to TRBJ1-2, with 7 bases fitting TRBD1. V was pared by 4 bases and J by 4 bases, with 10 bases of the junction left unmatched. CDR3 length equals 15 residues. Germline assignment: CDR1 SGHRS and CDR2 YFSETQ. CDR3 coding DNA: TGCGCCAGCAGCCTAGCCGGGACAGTCAGCTATGGCTACACCTTC. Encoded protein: CASSLAGTVSYGYTF. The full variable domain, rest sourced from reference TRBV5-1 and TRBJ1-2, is KAGVTQTPRYLIKTRGQQVTLSCSPISGHRSVSWYQQTPGQGLQFLFEYFSETQRNKGNFPGRFSGRQFSNSRSEMNVSTLELGDSALYLCASSLAGTVSYGYTFGSGTRLTVV.

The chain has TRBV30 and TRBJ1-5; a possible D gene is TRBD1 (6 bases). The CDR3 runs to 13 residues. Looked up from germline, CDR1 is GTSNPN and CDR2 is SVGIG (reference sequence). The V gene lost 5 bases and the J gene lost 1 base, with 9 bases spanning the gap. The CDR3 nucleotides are TGTGCCTGGGAACAGGGAAGCAATCAGCCCCAGCATTTT. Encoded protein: CAWEQGSNQPQHF.

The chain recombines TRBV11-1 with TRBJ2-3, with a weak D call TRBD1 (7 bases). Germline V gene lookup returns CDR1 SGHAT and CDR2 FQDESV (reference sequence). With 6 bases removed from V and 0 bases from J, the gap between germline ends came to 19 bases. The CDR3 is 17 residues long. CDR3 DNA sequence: TGTGCCAGCAGTTTTAGGAGGGGGCGAGCTAGCACAGATACGCAGTATTTT. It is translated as CASSFRRGRASTDTQYF.

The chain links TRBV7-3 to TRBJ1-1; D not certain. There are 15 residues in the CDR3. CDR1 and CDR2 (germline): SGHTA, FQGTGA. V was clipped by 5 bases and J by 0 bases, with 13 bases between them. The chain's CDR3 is CASSPRGAMNTEAFF. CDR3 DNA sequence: TGTGCCAGCAGCCCCAGAGGTGCGATGAACACTGAAGCTTTCTTT.